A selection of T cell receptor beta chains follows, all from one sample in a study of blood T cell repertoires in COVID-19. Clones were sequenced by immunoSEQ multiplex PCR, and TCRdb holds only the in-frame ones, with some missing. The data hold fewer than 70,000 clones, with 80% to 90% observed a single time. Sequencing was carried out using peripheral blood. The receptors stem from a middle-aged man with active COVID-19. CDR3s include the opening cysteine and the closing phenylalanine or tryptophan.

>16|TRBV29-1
CSVEELAGPGTDTQYF
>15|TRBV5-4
CASSPTRYLYNEQFF
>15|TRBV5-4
CASSLFYSSQETQYF
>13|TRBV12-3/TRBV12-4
CASSLEGPYGYTF
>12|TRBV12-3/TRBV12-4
CASSPQGHEQFF
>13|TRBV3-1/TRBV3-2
CASSARGFPEAFF
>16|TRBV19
CARSPHGDRGGYEQYF
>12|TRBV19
CASSDGVSEQFF
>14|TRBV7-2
CASSRGLLLNEQFF
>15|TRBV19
CASETTSQGRGGYTF
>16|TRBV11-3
CASSSNSGGSYNEQFF
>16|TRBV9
CASSVVKDRGGNEQFF
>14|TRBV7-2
CASSLNSVGTEAFF
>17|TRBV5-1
CASSFPRDSPNKETQYF
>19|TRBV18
CASSPLASGDYRSYNEQFF
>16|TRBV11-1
CASSEDGGAFGNEQFF
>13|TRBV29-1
CSVEGRADEKLFF
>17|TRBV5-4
CASSPRAGGSSYNEQFF
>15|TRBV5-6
CASSLGTGAGSEQFF
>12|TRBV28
CASSLVTGELFF
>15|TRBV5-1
CASSPTSGAPDTQYF
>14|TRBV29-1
CSVVKDRVKDEQYF
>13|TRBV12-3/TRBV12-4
CASSLDRAYEQYF
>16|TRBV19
CASSARSTGKGSTQHF
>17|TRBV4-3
CASSQGPGERGGETQYF
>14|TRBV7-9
CASSSRTPPDTQYF
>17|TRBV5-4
CASSLARGGFGANVLTF
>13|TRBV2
CASSRQGNTEAFF
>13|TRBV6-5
CASRGTPPYEQYF
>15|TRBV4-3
CASSQDGGTNEKLFF
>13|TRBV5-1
CASSLQGAREQYF
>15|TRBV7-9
CASSLGGTGNTEAFF
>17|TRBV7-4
CASSLVPGTDSNQPQHF
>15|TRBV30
CAWGGFSGVGDTQYF
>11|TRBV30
CAWRSTGELFF
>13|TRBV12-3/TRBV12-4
CASSIDRVQPQHF
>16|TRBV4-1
CASRAEAGGSTGELFF
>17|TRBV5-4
CASSLSYRRQGGTEAFF
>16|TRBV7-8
CASSGGGTSVSYEQYF
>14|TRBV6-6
CASSSTPTGNTIYF
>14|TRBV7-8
CASSSRRDTGELFF
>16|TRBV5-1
CASSPLAGTGDSPLHF
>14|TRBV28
CASSQGGSGNTIYF
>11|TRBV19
CASSNSGELFF
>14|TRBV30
CAWSWTGGRDIQYF
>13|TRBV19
CASTNGGFNEQFF
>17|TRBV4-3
CASSQALGAGYENIQYF
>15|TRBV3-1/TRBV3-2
CASSQGPATNEKLFF
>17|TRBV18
CASSPTHHGTGGNTIYF
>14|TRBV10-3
CAISETSGYNEQFF
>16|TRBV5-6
CASSWGGTLRDQPQHF
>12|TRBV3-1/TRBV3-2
CASSQNRGQQFF
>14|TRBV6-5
CASTSGQGAMEQYF
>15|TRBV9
CASSAGTGKTYEQYF
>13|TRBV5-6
CASSLAAVYGYTF
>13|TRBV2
CASNTDSNEKLFF
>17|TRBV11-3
CASSLGTDAGGQETQYF